A selection of T cell receptor beta chains follows, all from one sample in a study of blood T cells in healthy people across ages. TCRdb analysed the 5' RACE reads with MiXCR anew, one entry per CDR3 protein. This sample carries 1,500,000 or so distinct CDR3 sequences, approximately 63% of them seen once, and the ten largest clones take 5.5% to 8%. Specimen: blood. The source of these receptors is a man aged 18 to 35 in good health. Both conserved end residues are part of each CDR3. D genes are given only for firm matches. Clone size is given for some rows only: seen once, a few or many times, or a class if the clone is expanded.

abundance,d_gene,j_gene,v_gene,CDR3aa,CDR3nt
few,TRBD1,TRBJ1-5,TRBV20-1,CSARTGPDQPQHF,TGCAGTGCACGGACAGGGCCGGATCAGCCCCAGCATTTT
-,TRBD2,TRBJ2-7,TRBV29-1,CSVVGQLAGEIYEQYF,TGCAGCGTTGTCGGCCAACTAGCGGGAGAGATCTACGAGCAGTACTTC
-,-,TRBJ2-1,TRBV15,CATRGAPNEQFF,TGTGCCACCAGGGGCGCACCCAATGAGCAGTTCTTC
-,-,TRBJ1-5,TRBV18,CASSPRDNQPQHF,TGTGCCAGCTCACCAAGGGATAATCAGCCCCAGCATTTT
few,TRBD2,TRBJ2-3,TRBV4-1,CASSPLLVAGENADTQYF,TGCGCCAGCAGCCCCCTGCTGGTAGCGGGGGAGAATGCAGATACGCAGTATTTT
-,-,TRBJ2-3,TRBV12-3/TRBV12-4,CASSWASPGTDTQYF,TGTGCCAGCAGTTGGGCTAGCCCTGGCACAGATACGCAGTATTTT
few,-,TRBJ2-1,TRBV27,CASSSGELSLYNEQFF,TGTGCCAGCAGCTCAGGGGAACTCTCTCTATACAATGAGCAGTTCTTC
-,-,TRBJ2-5,TRBV4-1,CASSPSRTPYQETQYF,TGCGCCAGCAGCCCATCCCGGACACCGTACCAAGAGACCCAGTACTTC
-,-,TRBJ1-4,TRBV25-1,CASSELRAPGGEKLFF,TGTGCCAGCAGTGAATTACGGGCCCCGGGAGGTGAAAAACTGTTTTTT
-,-,TRBJ2-5,TRBV5-1,CASSLDPLKTQYF,TGCGCCAGCAGCTTGGACCCGCTGAAGACCCAGTACTTC
-,-,TRBJ2-5,TRBV15,CATSRTVRPKETQYF,TGTGCCACCAGCAGGACCGTTCGTCCGAAAGAGACCCAGTACTTC
-,-,TRBJ2-6,TRBV7-9,CASSFPPPRRASGANVLTF,TGTGCCAGCAGCTTCCCGCCGCCACGCAGGGCCTCTGGGGCCAACGTCCTGACTTTC
once,-,TRBJ2-7,TRBV20-1,CSARGPGLYEQYF,TGCAGTGCTAGAGGACCGGGACTCTACGAGCAGTACTTC
-,-,TRBJ2-5,TRBV6-5,CASSPVQGTQYF,TGTGCCAGCAGCCCGGTACAAGGGACCCAGTACTTC
-,TRBD2,TRBJ2-3,TRBV7-2,CASSVPASGGPDTQYF,TGTGCCAGCAGCGTCCCAGCGAGCGGGGGACCAGATACGCAGTATTTT
once,-,TRBJ1-5,TRBV20-1,CSAGSDQPQHF,TGCAGTGCGGGGTCCGATCAGCCCCAGCATTTT
-,-,TRBJ2-3,TRBV7-2,CASSQRGGFTDTQYF,TGTGCCAGCAGCCAAAGAGGCGGATTCACAGATACGCAGTATTTT
few,TRBD1,TRBJ1-5,TRBV20-1,CSAREGQGISNQPQHF,TGCAGTGCTAGAGAAGGACAGGGGATAAGCAATCAGCCCCAGCATTTT
-,-,TRBJ1-2,TRBV5-5,CASSLWGASYGYTF,TGTGCCAGCAGCTTGTGGGGGGCCTCCTATGGCTACACCTTC
-,TRBD2,TRBJ2-2,TRBV5-1,CASSRGVPTGELFF,TGCGCCAGCAGCCGGGGGGTTCCGACCGGGGAGCTGTTTTTT
many,TRBD1,TRBJ2-5,TRBV4-1,CASSQEGAQETQYF,TGTGCCAGCAGCCAAGAGGGGGCCCAAGAGACCCAGTACTTC
-,TRBD1,TRBJ1-6,TRBV6-2/TRBV6-3,CASSLQGAMNSPLHF,TGTGCCAGCAGTCTACAGGGGGCGATGAATTCACCCCTCCACTTT
once,-,TRBJ1-6,TRBV21-1,CASSEDPRGPLHF,TGTGCCAGCAGTGAAGATCCGCGAGGTCCCCTCCACTTT
-,TRBD2,TRBJ2-3,TRBV20-1,CSANGGGTNTDTQYF,TGCAGTGCAAACGGGGGGGGTACTAACACAGATACGCAGTATTTT
-,-,TRBJ2-4,TRBV6-5,CASSYDPQAKNIQYF,TGTGCCAGCAGTTATGACCCTCAAGCCAAAAACATTCAGTACTTC
-,-,TRBJ2-7,TRBV6-2/TRBV6-3,CASNRDNPYEQYF,TGTGCCAGCAACCGGGACAATCCCTACGAGCAGTACTTC
few,TRBD2,TRBJ2-5,TRBV29-1,CSGLLAGEETQYF,TGCAGCGGCCTACTAGCGGGAGAAGAGACCCAGTACTTC
-,-,TRBJ2-7,TRBV2,CASSAGNEQYF,TGTGCCAGCAGTGCAGGGAACGAGCAGTACTTC
-,-,TRBJ2-7,TRBV18,CASSPPAGGSSYEQYF,TGTGCCAGCTCACCACCGGCAGGCGGAAGCTCCTACGAGCAGTACTTC
-,-,TRBJ2-3,TRBV9,CASSVVGGGTDTQYF,TGTGCCAGCAGCGTAGTTGGTGGGGGCACAGATACGCAGTATTTT
few,-,TRBJ2-7,TRBV27,CASSLFGTQTYEQYF,TGTGCCAGCAGTTTATTTGGGACTCAAACCTACGAGCAGTACTTC
-,-,TRBJ2-1,TRBV20-1,CSMLDRESSYNEQFF,TGCAGTATGCTAGATAGGGAGAGCTCCTACAATGAGCAGTTCTTC
-,-,TRBJ1-1,TRBV7-9,CASSFLRDLNTEAFF,TGTGCCAGCAGCTTTTTGAGGGACTTGAACACTGAAGCTTTCTTT
-,TRBD1,TRBJ2-7,TRBV10-3,CAMGSPGQGFYEQYF,TGTGCCATGGGTTCTCCGGGACAGGGTTTCTACGAGCAGTACTTC
-,-,TRBJ2-7,TRBV4-1,CASSQGPQSSYEQYF,TGCGCCAGCAGCCAAGGCCCCCAGAGCTCCTACGAGCAGTACTTC
once,-,TRBJ1-1,TRBV9,CASSVEGRSTEAFF,TGTGCCAGCAGCGTCGAGGGGCGAAGCACTGAAGCTTTCTTT
-,-,TRBJ1-6,TRBV16,CASSHGAYNSPLHF,TGTGCCAGCAGCCACGGGGCCTATAATTCACCCCTCCACTTT
-,TRBD1,TRBJ2-3,TRBV5-4,CASSRTGFLGTDTQYF,TGTGCCAGCAGCCGGACAGGGTTCTTGGGCACAGATACGCAGTATTTT
-,-,TRBJ2-1,TRBV7-9,CASSYLGTDVDKQFF,TGTGCCAGCAGCTACTTAGGGACGGACGTTGATAAGCAGTTCTTC
-,-,TRBJ1-4,TRBV12-3/TRBV12-4,CASRLGGEGEKLFF,TGTGCCAGCAGACTTGGGGGGGAAGGAGAAAAACTGTTTTTT
few,-,TRBJ2-1,TRBV27,CASSLYKEQFF,TGTGCCAGCAGTTTATATAAGGAGCAGTTCTTC
-,-,TRBJ2-7,TRBV3-1,CASSLHRGHFYEQCF,TGTGCCAGCAGCCTACACCGGGGACACTTCTACGAGCAGTGCTTC
-,-,TRBJ2-7,TRBV14,CASSHWARDEQYF,TGTGCCAGCAGCCACTGGGCCCGGGACGAGCAGTACTTC
-,-,TRBJ1-5,TRBV18,CASSQENSNQPQHF,TGTGCCAGCTCTCAGGAAAATAGCAATCAGCCCCAGCATTTT
-,-,TRBJ2-5,TRBV10-3,CAISGPQNNEQYF,TGTGCCATCAGTGGTCCACAAAACAATGAGCAGTACTTC
-,TRBD1,TRBJ2-7,TRBV27,CASSSYRGRGYEQYF,TGTGCCAGCAGTTCGTACAGGGGGCGCGGCTACGAGCAGTACTTC
-,-,TRBJ2-3,TRBV27,CASTGRNTDAQYF,TGTGCCAGCACTGGGAGGAACACAGATGCGCAGTATTTT
-,TRBD2,TRBJ2-5,TRBV4-1,CASSQGSGGSQETQYF,TGCGCCAGCAGCCAAGGCAGCGGGGGTTCTCAAGAGACCCAGTACTTC
-,-,TRBJ2-1,TRBV9,CASSVTESSYNEQFF,TGTGCCAGCAGCGTGACCGAGAGCTCCTACAATGAGCAGTTCTTC